A selection of T cell receptor beta chains follows, all from one sample in a study of blood T cell repertoires in COVID-19. The assay was immunoSEQ multiplex PCR, and TCRdb's table has in-frame clones only and misses some. This table holds over 200,000 clones, approximately 82% found once. The sequencing sample was made of peripheral blood. The origin of the receptors is a woman aged 45-65 years with acute or convalescent COVID-19. Each CDR3 is given with its conserved first and last residue. The D gene is left open where the match is weak.

v_gene: TRBV28
j_gene: TRBJ1-5
d_gene: TRBD1
CDR3aa: CASRANRGGQPQHF

v_gene: TRBV20-1
j_gene: TRBJ2-1
d_gene: .
CDR3aa: CSASRARSYNEQFF

v_gene: TRBV5-6
j_gene: TRBJ2-5
d_gene: TRBD1
CDR3aa: CASSNQGEETQYF

v_gene: TRBV19
j_gene: TRBJ2-7
d_gene: .
CDR3aa: CASSIDRGLANEQYF

v_gene: TRBV3-1/TRBV3-2
j_gene: TRBJ2-7
d_gene: TRBD2
CDR3aa: CASSQAASGGYEQYF

v_gene: TRBV7-6
j_gene: TRBJ1-3
d_gene: .
CDR3aa: CASSLGGGSGNTIYF

v_gene: TRBV19
j_gene: TRBJ1-1
d_gene: TRBD1
CDR3aa: CASSRREGQGGFAEAFF

v_gene: TRBV4-2
j_gene: TRBJ1-2
d_gene: .
CDR3aa: CASSRLDSSNYGYTF

v_gene: TRBV6-1
j_gene: TRBJ1-2
d_gene: .
CDR3aa: CASSDIGQPNGYTF

v_gene: TRBV5-4
j_gene: TRBJ2-7
d_gene: TRBD1
CDR3aa: CASSRDRASIEQYF

v_gene: TRBV6-1
j_gene: TRBJ1-1
d_gene: .
CDR3aa: CASSLGANTEAFF

v_gene: TRBV29-1
j_gene: TRBJ2-1
d_gene: TRBD2
CDR3aa: CSVALAAGVGEQFF

v_gene: TRBV6-2/TRBV6-3
j_gene: TRBJ2-3
d_gene: TRBD2
CDR3aa: CASSSTSRSTDTQYF

v_gene: TRBV29-1
j_gene: TRBJ1-1
d_gene: .
CDR3aa: CSVLELRVSDTEAFF

v_gene: TRBV6-6
j_gene: TRBJ2-7
d_gene: TRBD1
CDR3aa: CASSHRDSYEQYF

v_gene: TRBV19
j_gene: TRBJ1-2
d_gene: .
CDR3aa: CASSTGSSGGANYGYTF

v_gene: TRBV7-9
j_gene: TRBJ2-1
d_gene: .
CDR3aa: CASSPLGNEQFF

v_gene: TRBV27
j_gene: TRBJ1-2
d_gene: .
CDR3aa: CASSLDRNYGYTF

v_gene: TRBV27
j_gene: TRBJ2-2
d_gene: .
CDR3aa: CASSGGQYTGELFF

v_gene: TRBV7-2
j_gene: TRBJ1-4
d_gene: .
CDR3aa: CASSAAPTGNAEKLFF

v_gene: TRBV6-5
j_gene: TRBJ2-5
d_gene: TRBD1
CDR3aa: CASSLRDRGPQETQYF

v_gene: TRBV2
j_gene: TRBJ2-3
d_gene: .
CDR3aa: CASRNYPGLIHTDTQYF

v_gene: TRBV19
j_gene: TRBJ1-2
d_gene: TRBD1
CDR3aa: CASIRTGEDYGYTF

v_gene: TRBV28
j_gene: TRBJ1-6
d_gene: .
CDR3aa: CASSLYGPGRSPLHF

v_gene: TRBV2
j_gene: TRBJ2-2
d_gene: TRBD1
CDR3aa: CASRGGPGELFF

v_gene: TRBV27
j_gene: TRBJ2-1
d_gene: TRBD2
CDR3aa: CASSFLGTRRYNEQFF

v_gene: TRBV6-2/TRBV6-3
j_gene: TRBJ2-1
d_gene: .
CDR3aa: CASSYGGQLEQFF

v_gene: TRBV27
j_gene: TRBJ2-1
d_gene: TRBD2
CDR3aa: CASTPGLAGGKQFF

v_gene: TRBV7-6
j_gene: TRBJ2-3
d_gene: TRBD2
CDR3aa: CASSLDPSGHPLSTDTQYF

v_gene: TRBV5-4
j_gene: TRBJ2-7
d_gene: TRBD1
CDR3aa: CASSPGQGDPYEQYF

v_gene: TRBV27
j_gene: TRBJ1-1
d_gene: .
CDR3aa: CASTGTSFTEAFF

v_gene: TRBV10-1
j_gene: TRBJ2-7
d_gene: .
CDR3aa: CASFQTSYEQYF

v_gene: TRBV21-1
j_gene: TRBJ2-7
d_gene: .
CDR3aa: CASSKAPQLGPDSYEQYF

v_gene: TRBV19
j_gene: TRBJ2-1
d_gene: .
CDR3aa: CASSILLGDIYNEQFF

v_gene: TRBV6-5
j_gene: TRBJ1-1
d_gene: TRBD1
CDR3aa: CASRRQGTEAFF

v_gene: TRBV30
j_gene: TRBJ1-1
d_gene: .
CDR3aa: CAWRKQVNTEAFF

v_gene: TRBV6-4
j_gene: TRBJ2-1
d_gene: TRBD2
CDR3aa: CASSDVLASGRTEQFF

v_gene: TRBV5-1
j_gene: TRBJ2-7
d_gene: TRBD2
CDR3aa: CASRPRAGGPLDEQYF

v_gene: TRBV5-6
j_gene: TRBJ2-7
d_gene: TRBD2
CDR3aa: CASSLDIGGRPSYEQYF

v_gene: TRBV12-3/TRBV12-4
j_gene: TRBJ1-4
d_gene: TRBD1
CDR3aa: CASSLRQGEKLFF

v_gene: TRBV12-3/TRBV12-4
j_gene: TRBJ2-1
d_gene: .
CDR3aa: CASSSPGEQFF

v_gene: TRBV6-4
j_gene: TRBJ1-1
d_gene: TRBD1
CDR3aa: CASSLGTGEAFF

v_gene: TRBV27
j_gene: TRBJ2-5
d_gene: TRBD2
CDR3aa: CASSSGTSEETQYF

v_gene: TRBV3-1/TRBV3-2
j_gene: TRBJ2-7
d_gene: .
CDR3aa: CASKAAGVYEQYF

v_gene: TRBV19
j_gene: TRBJ1-5
d_gene: .
CDR3aa: CASRRTPLYSNQPQHF

v_gene: TRBV27
j_gene: TRBJ1-2
d_gene: .
CDR3aa: CASSLTGTVGYGYTF

v_gene: TRBV19
j_gene: TRBJ2-1
d_gene: TRBD1
CDR3aa: CASSQRQGADEQFF

v_gene: TRBV10-1
j_gene: TRBJ2-2
d_gene: .
CDR3aa: CASSVDSNTGELFF

v_gene: TRBV3-1/TRBV3-2
j_gene: TRBJ1-1
d_gene: TRBD1
CDR3aa: CASIPNRGLNTEAFF

v_gene: TRBV9
j_gene: TRBJ2-3
d_gene: TRBD1
CDR3aa: CASSGRQGPGDTQYF

v_gene: TRBV6-5
j_gene: TRBJ2-1
d_gene: .
CDR3aa: CASSYSRRDEQFF